The 22 T cell receptor beta chains in this list originate from one sample, sequenced in a study of neoadjuvant anti-PD-1 for oral cavity cancer. Some clones are missing from TCRdb's copy, which holds only in-frame ones; the method was immunoSEQ multiplex PCR. The sample carries over 30,000 clones, 80% to 90% recorded once. This specimen consisted of PBMCs, obtained before nivolumab (anti-PD-1) treatment. The receptors here all came from a person aged 35 to 85 with oral cavity squamous cell carcinoma.

V gene TRBV19 combines with J gene TRBJ1-2; no clear D gene. This CDR3 comprises 18 residues. Looked up from germline, CDR1 is LNHDA and CDR2 is SQIVND (reference sequence). Trimming cost V 0 bases and J 3 bases, with 20 bases left between them. The CDR3 region has the DNA TGTGCCAGTAGTATAGATCACGTACAGATCACACGGGACTATGGCTACACCTTC. Amino acid sequence: CASSIDHVQITRDYGYTF.

The V call is TRBV5-6, the J call TRBJ2-5; 8 bases match TRBD1. The CDR3 runs 14 residues. Per germline, CDR1 SGHDT and CDR2 YYEEEE. V lost 3 bases and J lost 4; bases outside the gene matches: 5. The CDR3 nucleotides read TGTGCCAGCAGCTCGGACAGGGTGAGAGAGACCCAGTACTTC. This sequence encodes CASSSDRVRETQYF.

The gene calls are TRBV19 and TRBJ1-4, with D hard to call. The CDR3 sequence is 13 residues long. Deletions cut 7 bases from V and 7 bases from J, with 13 bases between. The germline gives CDR1 LNHDA, CDR2 SQIVND (reference sequence). CDR3 nucleotides: TGTGCCAGTATGTCTACGGCGCGTGAAAAACTGTTTTTT. Protein product: CASMSTAREKLFF.

The rearrangement joins TRBV5-6 to TRBJ2-6; 7 positions agree with TRBD1. Losses at the gene ends were 0 bases for V and 1 base for J; bases not matched to a gene: 10. CDR3 size: 19 residues. The germline V gene has CDR1 SGHDT and CDR2 YYEEEE. CDR3 nucleotides: TGTGCCAGCAGCTTGGCCGGTGTAGGGGGCGGGTCTGGGGCCAACGTCCTGACTTTC. This translates into CASSLAGVGGGSGANVLTF. Full variable domain (rest looked up from reference TRBV5-6 and TRBJ2-6): DAGVTQSPTHLIKTRGQQVTLRCSPKSGHDTVSWYQQALGQGPQFIFQYYEEEERQRGNFPDRFSGHQFPNYSSELNVNALLLGDSALYLCASSLAGVGGGSGANVLTFGAGSRLTVL.

The table lists this clone with a few counts. The chain joins TRBV30 to TRBJ2-6; no clear D gene. The CDR3 runs to 16 residues. Per germline, CDR1 GTSNPN and CDR2 SVGIG (reference sequence). V lost 2 bases, J lost 0 bases, and 11 bases lay in between. In DNA, the CDR3 is TGTGCCTGGAGTTTTACACCGATCTCTGGGGCCAACGTCCTGACTTTC. Its protein product is CAWSFTPISGANVLTF.

V gene TRBV7-9 combines with J gene TRBJ2-3; 11 bases fit TRBD1. Germline values: CDR1 SEHNR, CDR2 FQNEAQ (reference sequence). V lost 7 bases, J lost 4 bases, and 7 bases stayed unmatched. The CDR3 contains 15 residues. The CDR3, as DNA: TGTGCCAGCACCGCGGACAGGGGGCAGGCAGATACGCAGTATTTT. Its translation is CASTADRGQADTQYF.

This clone has only a few counts. This chain uses TRBV15 with TRBJ1-1; D call uncertain. Germline CDR1 LNHNV, CDR2 YYDKDF (reference sequence). This CDR3 is built from 14 residues. V was trimmed by 5 bases and J by 1 base, leaving 11 bases between them. The CDR3: CATSLSNQNTEAFF. The DNA for the CDR3 is TGTGCCACCAGCCTATCTAATCAGAACACTGAAGCTTTCTTT.

This clone was observed a handful of times. The chain has TRBV19 and TRBJ1-1; D is ambiguous. The length of the CDR3 is 12 residues. Germline CDR1 reads LNHDA; CDR2 reads SQIVND (reference sequence). The V end lost 5 bases, the J end lost 11 bases, and 15 bases lay between the germline ends. The CDR3: CASSASIYQAFF. CDR3 nucleotides: TGTGCCAGTAGTGCCTCGATCTATCAGGCTTTCTTT. The full variable domain, in which reference TRBV19 and TRBJ1-1 provide the parts outside the CDR3, is DGGITQSPKYLFRKEGQNVTLSCEQNLNHDAMYWYRQDPGQGLRLIYYSQIVNDFQKGDIAEGYSVSREKKESFPLTVTSAQKNPTAFYLCASSASIYQAFFGQGTRLTVV.

The J gene is TRBJ2-1, the V gene TRBV19, with 7 positions matching TRBD1. The CDR3 is made up of 15 amino acids. Germline V CDR1 and CDR2: LNHDA, SQIVND (reference sequence). Germline trimming cut 3 bases from V and 9 bases from J; bases unmatched to any gene: 11. This CDR3 reads CASSIRQGPRLEQFF. In DNA, the CDR3 is TGTGCCAGTAGTATTCGACAGGGACCTCGTCTTGAGCAGTTCTTC.

V usage is TRBV5-8 and J usage is TRBJ1-6; no clear D gene. The CDR3 loop spans 14 amino acids. Trimming stripped 5 bases from V and 7 bases from J, with 13 bases between. CDR1 and CDR2 from the germline V gene are SGHTS and YDEGEE. The CDR3 nucleotides are TGTGCCAGCAGACACGGGTCCCTAAATTCACCCCTCCACTTT. It specifies CASRHGSLNSPLHF.

The rearrangement links TRBV2 to TRBJ2-7; 8 bases map to TRBD1. The V and J ends lost 7 bases and 12 bases, in that order; junction bases with no gene match: 14. This CDR3 region has 13 residues. The V gene's germline CDR1 is SNHLY and CDR2 FYNNEI. CDR3 amino acids: CASILDRGHPRYF. The CDR3 DNA is TGTGCCAGCATTCTCGACAGGGGTCACCCCCGGTACTTC.

V gene TRBV4-2 combines with J gene TRBJ2-7; D gene unclear. Germline CDR1 is LGHNA and CDR2 is YNFKEQ. V was cut by 0 bases and J by 3 bases, with 9 bases left in between. This CDR3 region has 14 residues. The CDR3 loop reads CASSQDRADYEQYF. CDR3 coding DNA: TGTGCCAGCAGCCAAGATCGGGCAGACTACGAGCAGTACTTC.

The chain combines TRBV6-1 with TRBJ1-2; TRBD1 matches 7 bases. CDR1 and CDR2 (germline): MNHNS, SASEGT. Germline trimming cut 5 bases from V and 5 bases from J; bases unmatched to any gene: 8. The CDR3 loop spans 14 amino acids. CDR3: CASSRQGGEYGYTF. CDR3 DNA: TGTGCCAGCAGTCGACAGGGAGGGGAGTATGGCTACACCTTC.

The chain recombines TRBV10-1 with TRBJ2-1, with D possibly matching TRBD2 (5 bases). Germline CDR1 and CDR2: WNHNN and SYGVQD (reference sequence). The CDR3 runs 12 residues. The V end lost 3 bases, the J end lost 10 bases, and 10 bases lay between the germline ends. CDR3 sequence reads: CASSDPSGEQFF. The DNA for the CDR3 is TGCGCCAGCAGTGACCCGTCGGGGGAGCAGTTCTTC.

This rearrangement joins TRBV4-3 to TRBJ1-2; the match to TRBD1 covers 12 bases. CDR1 and CDR2 from the germline V gene are LGHNA and YSLEER. The V gene end was trimmed by 1 base and the J gene end by 4 bases; junction bases not matched to a gene: 4. The CDR3 consists of 16 residues. The CDR3, as DNA: TGCGCCAGCAGCCAAGGGGGACAGGGGGCTATCTATGGCTACACCTTC. The encoded protein is CASSQGGQGAIYGYTF.

CDR3 in amino acids: CASSGVQGNQPQHF. The DNA of the CDR3 is TGTGCCAGCTCCGGAGTACAAGGCAATCAGCCCCAGCATTTT. This chain joins TRBV2 and TRBJ1-5; D is ambiguous. There are 14 residues in the CDR3. Trimming took 8 bases from V and 2 from J, leaving 13 bases between them. Germline V gene data show CDR1 as SNHLY and CDR2 as FYNNEI.

The sample holds one count of this clone. The rearrangement links TRBV28 to TRBJ2-2; 9 nucleotides line up with TRBD1. With V trimmed by 2 bases and J by 8 bases, 9 bases remained unmatched. This CDR3 region has 16 residues. Germline CDR1 and CDR2: MDHEN and SYDVKM. The CDR3, as DNA: TGTGCCAGCAGTTTAACTTATGGACAGGGGAGTGGGGAGCTGTTTTTT. Translated: CASSLTYGQGSGELFF.

This chain connects TRBV4-2 to TRBJ1-4, with 8 bases identical to TRBD1. Per germline, CDR1 LGHNA and CDR2 YNFKEQ. The CDR3 totals 15 residues. Trimming at V came to 1 base and at J to 7 bases, leaving 5 bases not matched to a gene. The CDR3 DNA is TGTGCCAGCAGCCAAGGTAACAGGGGGATTGAAAAACTGTTTTTT. Translated, it gives CASSQGNRGIEKLFF.

The CDR3 DNA sequence: TGTGCCAGCAGCGCCACGAAAGTTGGCACTAATGAAAAACTGTTTTTT. Translated: CASSATKVGTNEKLFF. The genes are TRBV5-4 and TRBJ1-4; D unresolved. This CDR3 comprises 16 residues. Between the trimmed V and J ends, which lost 4 bases and 2 bases, there was a span of 15 bases. Germline CDR1 is SGHNT and CDR2 is YYREEE (reference sequence).

As concerns this clone: The junction shows a germline mismatch at one end, possibly a read error. The rearrangement links TRBV18 to TRBJ2-1; no reliable D call. The CDR3 has 11 residues. CDR1 and CDR2 (germline): KGHSH, LQKENI. The chain's CDR3 is CATSDYNEQFF. The CDR3 DNA follows: TGTGCCACCTCAGACTACAATGAGCAGTTCTTC.

The CDR3 region is CASSLGQANQPQHF. The CDR3 nucleotides read TGTGCCAGCAGTCTGGGACAGGCAAATCAGCCCCAGCATTTT. This chain joins TRBV28 and TRBJ1-5, with TRBD1 matching over 8 bases. J was trimmed by 4 bases and V by 5 bases; bases with no gene match: 4. The germline gives CDR1 MDHEN, CDR2 SYDVKM. The CDR3 sequence is 14 residues long.

CDR3 residues: CASSLGGGTYEQYF. In DNA, the CDR3 is TGTGCCAGCAGCTTAGGAGGGGGAACCTACGAGCAGTACTTC. The V gene is TRBV11-2, the J gene TRBJ2-7, with D maybe TRBD1 (6 bases). Germline V gene lookup returns CDR1 SGHAT and CDR2 FQNNGV. The CDR3 runs to 14 residues. Trimming took 1 base from V and 2 from J, leaving 9 bases between them.